Listed below are T cell receptor beta chains from one sample, sequenced in a study of metastatic and nonmetastatic thyroid tumors. TCRdb re-clonotyped the PCR reads via MiXCR. The table lists fewer than 20,000 clones, 3% to 4% of them singletons, with roughly a quarter in the top ten. The sample taken for sequencing was tumor tissue. These receptors all come from a female donor with papillary thyroid cancer or a benign thyroid nodule (not recorded which). Some clones in this sample may be carry-over from other donors' samples. Both conserved end residues are part of each CDR3. D genes are given only for firm matches. The size entry is marked missing in some rows and otherwise reads once, few, many or a size class.

>NA|NA|TRBJ2-7|TRBV5-1
TGCGCCAGCAGCCCGACCTGGACTCCCTACGAGCAGTACTTC
CASSPTWTPYEQYF
>few|TRBD2|TRBJ2-7|TRBV2
TGTGCCGTCAAACAGGGACTAGCACGGGAGCAGTACTTC
CAVKQGLAREQYF
>NA|NA|TRBJ1-3|TRBV6-1
TGTGCCAGCAGTGAAACCCCCGCAGGGGGAAACACCATATATTTT
CASSETPAGGNTIYF
>few|NA|TRBJ1-1|TRBV20-1
TGCAGTGCTAGAGATGGGGCTCTACTGAACACTGAAGCTTTCTTT
CSARDGALLNTEAFF
>few|NA|TRBJ1-1|TRBV28
TGTGCCACCCGGGGCTGGGTGAACACTGAAGCTTTCTTT
CATRGWVNTEAFF
>few|NA|TRBJ1-2|TRBV20-1
TGCAGTGCTCAAAGCAACTATGGCTACACCTTC
CSAQSNYGYTF
>few|TRBD2|TRBJ2-2|TRBV5-1
TGCGCCAGCTCCGGACTAGCGGGAGAAACCGGGGAGCTGTTTTTT
CASSGLAGETGELFF
>few|TRBD2|TRBJ2-1|TRBV20-1
TGCAGTGCCCTAGCGGGAGGGTCCTACAATGAGCAGTTCTTC
CSALAGGSYNEQFF
>once|TRBD2|TRBJ2-2|TRBV12-3/TRBV12-4
TGTGCCAGCAGCCACAGGGGGTTCCTAGCGGGAGAAAACACCGGGGCGCTGTTTTTT
CASSHRGFLAGENTGALFF
>many|TRBD2|TRBJ2-3|TRBV7-3
TGTGCCAGCAGCTTCGGGACTAGCCCCACAGATACGCAGTATTTT
CASSFGTSPTDTQYF
>NA|TRBD2|TRBJ2-7|TRBV28
TGTGCCAGCAGTCCGCCACCTAGCGGGAGTTACGAGCAGTACTTC
CASSPPPSGSYEQYF
>NA|TRBD1|TRBJ1-5|TRBV27
TGTGCCAGCAGTATATTAGGACAGGTGATTCAGCCCCAGCATTTT
CASSILGQVIQPQHF
>NA|TRBD1|TRBJ1-2|TRBV19
TGTGCCAGTGACCAACAGGGGGCGGTAGGCTACACCTTC
CASDQQGAVGYTF
>NA|NA|TRBJ1-3|TRBV6-1
TGTGCCAGCAGGGTAGACATCTCTGGAAACACCATATATTTT
CASRVDISGNTIYF
>NA|TRBD1|TRBJ1-1|TRBV7-9
TGTGCCAGCAGCACCAGGGACAGCTGGGGGGCTGAAGCTTTCTTT
CASSTRDSWGAEAFF
>large|NA|TRBJ1-6|TRBV6-1
TGTGCCAGCAGTGAAGCGCGAGAGATCAATTCACCCCTCCACTTT
CASSEAREINSPLHF
>NA|NA|TRBJ1-2|TRBV27
TGTGCCAGCGGGGCCCGCAACTATGGCTACACCTTC
CASGARNYGYTF
>few|TRBD1|TRBJ1-3|TRBV27
TGTGCCAGCGGTAGACAGGGTTTCGGAAACACCATATATTTT
CASGRQGFGNTIYF
>NA|NA|TRBJ2-7|TRBV4-3
TGCGCCAGCAGCCATACACTGCCTGGGGACGAGCAGTACTTC
CASSHTLPGDEQYF
>medium-sized|NA|TRBJ2-1|TRBV11-2
TGTGCCAGCAGCTTGCTAGCGGGACAGGGTGAGCAGTTCTTC
CASSLLAGQGEQFF
>few|TRBD2|TRBJ2-3|TRBV6-2/TRBV6-3
TGTGCCAGCAGCCCAACTAGCGGGAGGGATAGCACAGATACGCAGTATTTT
CASSPTSGRDSTDTQYF
>NA|TRBD1|TRBJ2-5|TRBV5-1
TGCGCCAGCGAAATCGGGGACAGGGGGCGAGGAGAGACCCAGTACTTC
CASEIGDRGRGETQYF
>large|NA|TRBJ2-2|TRBV7-8
TGTGCCAGCAGTATGGGGGCAGACACCGGGGAGCTGTTTTTT
CASSMGADTGELFF